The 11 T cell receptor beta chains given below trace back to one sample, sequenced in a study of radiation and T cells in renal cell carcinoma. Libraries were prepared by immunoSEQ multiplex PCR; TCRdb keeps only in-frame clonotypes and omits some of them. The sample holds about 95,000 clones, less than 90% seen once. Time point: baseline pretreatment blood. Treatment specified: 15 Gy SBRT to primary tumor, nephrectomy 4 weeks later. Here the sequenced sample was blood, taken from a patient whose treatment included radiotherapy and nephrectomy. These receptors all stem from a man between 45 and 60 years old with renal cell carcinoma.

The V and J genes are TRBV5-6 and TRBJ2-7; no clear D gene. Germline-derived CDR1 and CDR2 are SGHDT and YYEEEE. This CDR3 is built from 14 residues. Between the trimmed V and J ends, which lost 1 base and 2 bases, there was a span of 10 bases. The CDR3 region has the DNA TGTGCCAGCAGCTTGAGTCCCCCGACCTACGAGCAGTACTTC. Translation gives CASSLSPPTYEQYF.

The CDR3 protein is CASSLIGQGNYGYTF. The CDR3, as DNA: TGTGCCAGCAGTTTAATAGGACAGGGGAACTATGGCTACACCTTC. The chain links TRBV27 to TRBJ1-2; 9 bases are a match to TRBD1. V lost 2 bases to trimming and J lost 2 bases; unmatched junction nucleotides: 3. Germline V gene data show CDR1 as MNHEY and CDR2 as SMNVEV (reference sequence). The CDR3 covers 15 residues.

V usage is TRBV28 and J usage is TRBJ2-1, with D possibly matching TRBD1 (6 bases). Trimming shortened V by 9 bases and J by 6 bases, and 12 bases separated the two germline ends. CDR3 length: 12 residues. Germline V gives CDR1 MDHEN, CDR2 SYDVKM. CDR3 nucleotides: TGTGCCAGTTACGGACAGTCCAATGAGCAGTTCTTC. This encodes CASYGQSNEQFF.

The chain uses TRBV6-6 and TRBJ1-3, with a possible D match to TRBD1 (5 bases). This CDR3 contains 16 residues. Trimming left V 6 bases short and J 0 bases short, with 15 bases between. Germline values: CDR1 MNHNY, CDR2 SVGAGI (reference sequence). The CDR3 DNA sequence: TGTGCCAGCAGCCCAGAGGGGCAGCACTCTGGAAACACCATATATTTT. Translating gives CASSPEGQHSGNTIYF.

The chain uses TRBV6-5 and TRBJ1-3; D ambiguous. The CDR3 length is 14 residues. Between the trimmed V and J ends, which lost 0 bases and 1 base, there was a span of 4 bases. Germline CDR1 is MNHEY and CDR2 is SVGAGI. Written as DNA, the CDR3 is TGTGCCAGCAGTTACTCTCCATCTGGAAACACCATATATTTT. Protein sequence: CASSYSPSGNTIYF.

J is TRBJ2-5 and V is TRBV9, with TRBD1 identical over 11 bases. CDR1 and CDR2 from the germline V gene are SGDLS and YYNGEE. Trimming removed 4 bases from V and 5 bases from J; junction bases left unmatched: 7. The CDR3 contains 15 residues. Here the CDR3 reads CASSRGQGAWETQYF. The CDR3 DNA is TGTGCCAGCAGCCGCGGACAGGGGGCTTGGGAGACCCAGTACTTC.

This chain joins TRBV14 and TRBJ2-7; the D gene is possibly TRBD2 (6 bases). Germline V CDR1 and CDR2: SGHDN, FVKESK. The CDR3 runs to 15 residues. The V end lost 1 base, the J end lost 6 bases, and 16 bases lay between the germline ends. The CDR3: CASSQAHGGFVEQYF. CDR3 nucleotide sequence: TGTGCCAGCAGCCAAGCCCATGGAGGGTTCGTCGAGCAGTACTTC.

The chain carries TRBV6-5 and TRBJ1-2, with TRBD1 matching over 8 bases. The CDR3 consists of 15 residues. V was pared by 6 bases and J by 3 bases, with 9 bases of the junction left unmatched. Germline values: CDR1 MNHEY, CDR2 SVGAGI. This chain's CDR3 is CASRPGDRPYYGYTF. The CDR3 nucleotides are TGTGCCAGCAGGCCCGGGGACAGGCCTTACTATGGCTACACCTTC.

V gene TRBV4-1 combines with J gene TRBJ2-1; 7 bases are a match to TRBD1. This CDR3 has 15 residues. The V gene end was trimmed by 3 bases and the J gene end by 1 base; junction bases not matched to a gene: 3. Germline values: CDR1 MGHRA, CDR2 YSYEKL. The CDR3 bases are TGCGCCAGCAGCCAGAACAGGGGTTCCTACAATGAGCAGTTCTTC. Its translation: CASSQNRGSYNEQFF.

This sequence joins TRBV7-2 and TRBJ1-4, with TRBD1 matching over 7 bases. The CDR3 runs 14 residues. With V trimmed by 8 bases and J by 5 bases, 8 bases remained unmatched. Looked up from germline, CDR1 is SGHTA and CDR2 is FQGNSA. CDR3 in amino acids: CASPPGQRNEKLFF. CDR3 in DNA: TGTGCCAGCCCCCCGGGACAGAGAAATGAAAAACTGTTTTTT.

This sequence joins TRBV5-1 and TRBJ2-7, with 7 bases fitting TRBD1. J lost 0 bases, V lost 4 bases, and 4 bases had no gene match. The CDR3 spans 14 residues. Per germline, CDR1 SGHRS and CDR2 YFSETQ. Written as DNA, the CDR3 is TGCGCCAGCAGCACGGGACAGCCCTCCTACGAGCAGTACTTC. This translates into CASSTGQPSYEQYF. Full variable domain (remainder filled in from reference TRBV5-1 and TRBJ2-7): KAGVTQTPRYLIKTRGQQVTLSCSPISGHRSVSWYQQTPGQGLQFLFEYFSETQRNKGNFPGRFSGRQFSNSRSEMNVSTLELGDSALYLCASSTGQPSYEQYFGPGTRLTVT.